One T cell receptor (beta chain) is described in this entry. Its target is not known. This sample stems from a study of identical twins. Study-wide points: Cross-sectional statistical analysis was relied on for the conclusions, without the same donors being followed.

Trimming removed 11 bases from V and 0 bases from J, with 11 bases in between. The CDR3 is 13 residues long. Template switching added a universal primer site; cDNA carried unique molecular identifiers. TCRdb redid the calling of the 5' RACE reads with MiXCR, one entry per CDR3 protein. Here the sample spans roughly 540,000 distinct CDR3 sequences, 22% being singletons. These same records also appear under a second study, on T cells expressing NK-cell markers.

This TCR was recovered from a woman aged 18-29 years in good health. The rearrangement uses TRBV12-3 or TRBV12-4 and TRBJ2-1, with D possibly matching TRBD2 (6 bases). The source material was CD4+ T cells sorted from blood. CDR3 sequence: CAVGGSSYNEQFF. CDR3 bases: TGTGCCGTTGGGGGGAGCTCCTACAATGAGCAGTTCTTC.